Listed here are 4 T cell receptor beta chains from one sample, sequenced in a study of T cell repertoires in ileal Crohn's disease. Sequenced by immunoSEQ multiplex PCR; TCRdb stores in-frame clones only, minus some. Here the sample spans roughly 16,000 clones, just over 90% being singletons. Source material: ileal tissue. These receptors were taken from an adult with Crohn's disease.

The rearrangement joins TRBV6-6 to TRBJ1-2; D not certain. This CDR3 comprises 12 residues. Germline lookup yields CDR1 MNHNY and CDR2 SVGAGI (reference sequence). The V gene lost 4 bases and the J gene lost 3 bases, with 6 bases spanning the gap. The CDR3, as DNA: TGTGCCAGCAGTTTCCAGGACTATGGCTACACCTTC. Its translation: CASSFQDYGYTF.

This clone appeared once. The chain couples TRBV6-6 to TRBJ2-5; 8 bases match TRBD1. V dropped 5 bases and J dropped 1; count of bases not matched to a gene: 3. This CDR3 has 14 residues. CDR1 and CDR2 from the germline V gene are MNHNY and SVGAGI (reference sequence). In nucleotides, the CDR3 is TGTGCCAGCAGTCGGACAGGGTCCCAAGAGACCCAGTACTTC. This gives the protein CASSRTGSQETQYF.

This chain joins TRBV2 and TRBJ2-7; TRBD2 aligns across 11 bases. V dropped 5 bases and J dropped 1; count of bases not matched to a gene: 4. The CDR3 runs 15 residues. CDR1 is SNHLY and CDR2 is FYNNEI in the germline V gene. The DNA of the CDR3 is TGTGCCAGCAGTATTCCTAGCGGGGGGTCCTACGAGCAGTACTTC. Protein: CASSIPSGGSYEQYF.

The V and J genes are TRBV7-9 and TRBJ2-7; a weak D match, TRBD1 (6 bases). This CDR3 contains 14 residues. With 5 bases removed from V and 3 bases from J, the gap between germline ends came to 14 bases. CDR1 and CDR2 from the germline V gene are SEHNR and FQNEAQ (reference sequence). DNA for the CDR3: TGTGCCAGCAGCCCAAGACAGGAAAGCTACGAGCAGTACTTC. Protein product: CASSPRQESYEQYF.